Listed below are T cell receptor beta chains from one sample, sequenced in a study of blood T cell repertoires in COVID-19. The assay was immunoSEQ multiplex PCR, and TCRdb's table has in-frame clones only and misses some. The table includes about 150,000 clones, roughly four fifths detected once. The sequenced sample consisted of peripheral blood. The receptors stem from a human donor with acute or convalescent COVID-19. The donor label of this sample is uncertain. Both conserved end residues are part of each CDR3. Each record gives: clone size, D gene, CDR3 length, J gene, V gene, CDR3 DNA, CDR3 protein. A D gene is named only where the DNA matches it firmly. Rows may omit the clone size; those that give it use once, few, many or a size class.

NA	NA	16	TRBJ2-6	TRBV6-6	TGTGCCAGCAGTTATCCGGTCGCCTCTGGGGCCAACGTCCTGACTTTC	CASSYPVASGANVLTF
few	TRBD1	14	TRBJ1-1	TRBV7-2	TGTGCCAGCAGCGATAGGACAGGGAGGGCTGAAGCTTTCTTT	CASSDRTGRAEAFF
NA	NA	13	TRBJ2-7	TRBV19	TGTGCCAGTAGGTCCCGGGGGAGACACGAGCAGTACTTC	CASRSRGRHEQYF
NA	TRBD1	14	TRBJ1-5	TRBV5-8	TGTGCCAGCAGCTTGGGGACAGGGGTTCAGCCCCAGCATTTT	CASSLGTGVQPQHF
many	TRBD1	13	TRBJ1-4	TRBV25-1	TGTGCCAGCCGGACAGGCCTAGAGGAAAAACTGTTTTTT	CASRTGLEEKLFF
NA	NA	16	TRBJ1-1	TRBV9	TGTGCCAGCAGCGTGGGCCTTGCAGGGGTGAGCGCTGAAGCTTTCTTT	CASSVGLAGVSAEAFF
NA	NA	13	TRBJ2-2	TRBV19	TGTGCCAGTAGTATGGGACTCTACGGGGAGCTGTTTTTT	CASSMGLYGELFF
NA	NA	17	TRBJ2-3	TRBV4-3	TGCGCCAGCAGCCCGTTGGGGGCAGGCTCTGGGCCAGATACGCAGTATTTT	CASSPLGAGSGPDTQYF
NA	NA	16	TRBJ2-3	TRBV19	TGTGCCAGTAGTCCCTGGGGGGTGGGACTCGCAGATACGCAGTATTTT	CASSPWGVGLADTQYF
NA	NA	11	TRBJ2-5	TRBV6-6	TGTGCCTGTCAGGGCTATGAGACCCAGTACTTC	CACQGYETQYF
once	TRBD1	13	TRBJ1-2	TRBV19	TGTGCCAGTAGGGGACAGGGGGTACGAGGCTACACCTTC	CASRGQGVRGYTF
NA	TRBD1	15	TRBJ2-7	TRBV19	TGTGCCAGTAGTATTCCGACAGGGGGCGGCTACGAGCAGTACTTC	CASSIPTGGGYEQYF
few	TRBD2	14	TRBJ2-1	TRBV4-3	TGCGCCAGCAGCCAAGATCCTTCACGTGGGGAGGGGTTCTTC	CASSQDPSRGEGFF
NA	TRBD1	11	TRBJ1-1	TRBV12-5	TGTGCTAGTGGAACAGGGGCTGAAGCTTTCTTT	CASGTGAEAFF
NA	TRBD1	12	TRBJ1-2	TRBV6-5	TGTGCCAGCAGGGACAGGGAGGGGGGCTACACCTTC	CASRDREGGYTF
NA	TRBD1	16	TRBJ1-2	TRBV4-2	TGTGCCAGCAGCAAACGGATTTGGCTGGACAGGGAGGGCTACACCTTC	CASSKRIWLDREGYTF
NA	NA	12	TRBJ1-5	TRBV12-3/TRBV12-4	TGTGCCAGCAGTTTCGCAGGCCAGCCCCAGCATTTT	CASSFAGQPQHF
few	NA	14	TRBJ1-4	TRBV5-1	TGCGCCAGCAGCCTTGGCAGGGCTAATGAAAAACTGTTTTTT	CASSLGRANEKLFF
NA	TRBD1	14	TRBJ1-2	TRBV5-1	TGCGCCAGCAGCCTCGGACAGGGGGTGGGTGGCTACACCTTC	CASSLGQGVGGYTF
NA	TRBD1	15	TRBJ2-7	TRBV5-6	TGTGCCAGCAGCTTGGAGGGACAGCCCTCCTACGAGCAGTACTTC	CASSLEGQPSYEQYF
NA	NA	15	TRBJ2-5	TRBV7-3	TGTGCCAGCAGCTTAACGGGCAGAAGCCAAGAGACCCAGTACTTC	CASSLTGRSQETQYF
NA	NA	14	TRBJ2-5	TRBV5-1	TGCGCCAGCAGCTTGGTGGGGGCGAAAGAGACCCAGTACTTC	CASSLVGAKETQYF
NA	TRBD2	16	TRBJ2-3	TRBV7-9	TGTGCCAGCAGCTTAGCTACTAGCGGGGGGCGAGGCACGCAGTATTTT	CASSLATSGGRGTQYF